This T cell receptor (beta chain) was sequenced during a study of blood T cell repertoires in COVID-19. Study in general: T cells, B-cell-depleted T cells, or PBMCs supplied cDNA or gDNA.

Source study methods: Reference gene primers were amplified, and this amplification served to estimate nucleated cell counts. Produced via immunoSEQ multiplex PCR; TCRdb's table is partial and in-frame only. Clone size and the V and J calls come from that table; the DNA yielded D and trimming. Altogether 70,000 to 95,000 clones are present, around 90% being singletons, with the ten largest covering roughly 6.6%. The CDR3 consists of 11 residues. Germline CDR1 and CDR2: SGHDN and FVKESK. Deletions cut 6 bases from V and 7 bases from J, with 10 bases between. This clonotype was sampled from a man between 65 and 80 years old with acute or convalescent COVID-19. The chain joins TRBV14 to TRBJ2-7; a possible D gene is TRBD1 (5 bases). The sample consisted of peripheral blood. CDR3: CASSPGIEQYF. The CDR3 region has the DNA TGTGCCAGCAGTCCAGGGATAGAGCAGTACTTC.